Each of the 2 T cell receptor beta chains below was sequenced from the same sample in a study of cytomegalovirus exposure and HLA in healthy donors. Researchers ran the PCR with 60 Vbeta and 13 Jbeta primers. Some clones are missing from TCRdb's copy, which holds only in-frame ones; the method was immunoSEQ multiplex PCR. The repertoire holds tens of thousands of clones, roughly 77% seen once, with 2% to 2.5% in the top ten. Sequenced input: PBMCs. These receptors were taken from a middle-aged man in good health and CMV-seronegative.

CDR3 nucleotide sequence: TGTGCCAGCAGCGAAGGAGGGACAGGCTACGAGCAGTACTTC. Translation gives CASSEGGTGYEQYF. The chain has TRBV9 and TRBJ2-7, with 8 nucleotides matching TRBD1. Germline lookup yields CDR1 SGDLS and CDR2 YYNGEE. Trimming at V came to 3 bases and at J to 3 bases, leaving 5 bases not matched to a gene. The CDR3 consists of 14 residues.

This sequence joins TRBV30 and TRBJ2-2; the D gene is possibly TRBD2 (5 bases). The CDR3 runs 13 residues. Germline V CDR1 and CDR2: GTSNPN, SVGIG (reference sequence). V was clipped by 5 bases and J by 12 bases, with 19 bases between them. CDR3 loop: CAWGGLSYVQLFF. DNA of the CDR3: TGTGCCTGGGGTGGACTTTCATACGTCCAGCTGTTTTTT.